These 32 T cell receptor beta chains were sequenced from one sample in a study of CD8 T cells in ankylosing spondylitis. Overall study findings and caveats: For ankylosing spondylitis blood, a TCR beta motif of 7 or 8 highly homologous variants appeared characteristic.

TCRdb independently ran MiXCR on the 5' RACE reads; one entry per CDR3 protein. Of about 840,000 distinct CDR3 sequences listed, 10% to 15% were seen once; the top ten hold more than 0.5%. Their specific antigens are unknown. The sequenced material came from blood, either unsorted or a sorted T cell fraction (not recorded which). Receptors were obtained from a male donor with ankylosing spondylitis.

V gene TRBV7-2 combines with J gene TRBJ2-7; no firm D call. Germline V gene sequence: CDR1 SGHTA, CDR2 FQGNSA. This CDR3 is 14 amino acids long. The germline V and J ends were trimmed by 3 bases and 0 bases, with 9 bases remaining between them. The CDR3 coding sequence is TGTGCCAGCAGCTTGTTCCGCCGCTCCTACGAGCAGTACTTC. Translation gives CASSLFRRSYEQYF.

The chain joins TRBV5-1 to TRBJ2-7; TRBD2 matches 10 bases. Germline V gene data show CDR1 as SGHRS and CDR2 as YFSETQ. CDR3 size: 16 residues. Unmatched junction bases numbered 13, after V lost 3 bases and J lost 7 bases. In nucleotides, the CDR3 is TGCGCCAGCAGCTCCACAAGAGCGGGAGGGCCGAGTGAGCAGTACTTC. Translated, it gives CASSSTRAGGPSEQYF.

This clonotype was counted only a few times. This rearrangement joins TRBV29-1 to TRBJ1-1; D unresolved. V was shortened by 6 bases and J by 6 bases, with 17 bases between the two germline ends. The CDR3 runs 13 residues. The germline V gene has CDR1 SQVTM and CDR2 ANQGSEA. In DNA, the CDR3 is TGCAGCGTGGTAGGACTTTGGAGCTCTGAAGCTTTCTTT. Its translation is CSVVGLWSSEAFF.

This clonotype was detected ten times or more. This CDR3 reads CATGQGLDTQYF. CDR3 in DNA: TGTGCCACCGGCCAGGGACTGGATACGCAGTATTTT. The rearrangement joins TRBV12-3 or TRBV12-4 to TRBJ2-3, with D possibly matching TRBD2 (6 bases). V was shortened by 10 bases and J by 6 bases, with 14 bases between the two germline ends. There are 12 residues in the CDR3.

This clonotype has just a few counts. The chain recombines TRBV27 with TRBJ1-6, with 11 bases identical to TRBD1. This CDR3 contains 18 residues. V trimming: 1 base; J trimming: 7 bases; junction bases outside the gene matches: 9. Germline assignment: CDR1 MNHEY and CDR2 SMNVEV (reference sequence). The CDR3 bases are TGTGCCAGCAGTTTATTAGGGGGACAGGGGGTTTGGAATTCACCCCTCCACTTT. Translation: CASSLLGGQGVWNSPLHF.

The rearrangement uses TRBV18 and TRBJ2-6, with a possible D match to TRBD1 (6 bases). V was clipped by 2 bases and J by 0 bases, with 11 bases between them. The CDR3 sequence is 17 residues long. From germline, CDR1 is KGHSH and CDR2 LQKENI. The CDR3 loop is CASSPRQDLSGANVLTF. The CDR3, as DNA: TGTGCCAGCTCACCAAGACAGGACCTCTCTGGGGCCAACGTCCTGACTTTC.

The DNA of the CDR3 is TGTGCCAGCAGCCCCCCTGGCCGAACTAGCACAGATACGCAGTATTTT. Translated: CASSPPGRTSTDTQYF. The rearrangement uses TRBV5-5 and TRBJ2-3; D is uncertain. V dropped 4 bases and J dropped 0 bases, with 15 bases sitting between them. Germline lookup yields CDR1 SGHKS and CDR2 YYEKEE (reference sequence). The CDR3 spans 16 residues.

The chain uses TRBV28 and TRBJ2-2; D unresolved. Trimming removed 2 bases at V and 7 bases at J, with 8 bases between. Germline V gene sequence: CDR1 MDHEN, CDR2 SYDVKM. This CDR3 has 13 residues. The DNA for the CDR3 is TGTGCCAGCAGTTTACTCGCGGACGGGGAGCTGTTTTTT. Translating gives CASSLLADGELFF.

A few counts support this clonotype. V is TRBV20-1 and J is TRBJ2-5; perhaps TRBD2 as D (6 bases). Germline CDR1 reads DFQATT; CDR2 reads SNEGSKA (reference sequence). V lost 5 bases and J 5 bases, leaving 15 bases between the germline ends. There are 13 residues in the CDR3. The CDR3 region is CSAVSGIKETQYF. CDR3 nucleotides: TGCAGTGCTGTTAGCGGTATCAAGGAGACCCAGTACTTC.

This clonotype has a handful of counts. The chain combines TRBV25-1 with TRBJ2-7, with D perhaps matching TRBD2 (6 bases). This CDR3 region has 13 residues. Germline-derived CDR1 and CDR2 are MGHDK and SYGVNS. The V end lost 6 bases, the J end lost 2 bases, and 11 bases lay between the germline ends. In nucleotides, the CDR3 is TGTGCCAGCAGGGGGAGCGGGCCCTACGAGCAGTACTTC. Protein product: CASRGSGPYEQYF.

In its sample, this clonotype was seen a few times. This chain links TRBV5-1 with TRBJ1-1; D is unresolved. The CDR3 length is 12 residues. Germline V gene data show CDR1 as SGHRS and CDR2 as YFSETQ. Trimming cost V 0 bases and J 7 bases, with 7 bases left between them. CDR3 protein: CASSLDVGEAFF. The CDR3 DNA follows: TGCGCCAGCAGCTTGGATGTCGGTGAAGCTTTCTTT.

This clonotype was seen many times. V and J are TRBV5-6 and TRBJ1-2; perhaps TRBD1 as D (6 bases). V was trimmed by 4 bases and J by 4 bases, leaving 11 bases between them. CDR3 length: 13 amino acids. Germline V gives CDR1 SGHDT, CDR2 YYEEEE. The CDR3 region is CASSSHRVYGYTF. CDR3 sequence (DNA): TGTGCCAGCAGCAGCCACAGGGTCTATGGCTACACCTTC.

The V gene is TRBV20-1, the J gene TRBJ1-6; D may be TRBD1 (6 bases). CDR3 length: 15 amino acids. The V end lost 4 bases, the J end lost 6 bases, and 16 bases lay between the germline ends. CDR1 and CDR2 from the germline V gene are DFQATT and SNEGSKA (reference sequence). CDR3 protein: CSANDRINGNSPLHF. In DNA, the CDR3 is TGCAGTGCTAACGACAGGATCAACGGTAATTCACCCCTCCACTTT.

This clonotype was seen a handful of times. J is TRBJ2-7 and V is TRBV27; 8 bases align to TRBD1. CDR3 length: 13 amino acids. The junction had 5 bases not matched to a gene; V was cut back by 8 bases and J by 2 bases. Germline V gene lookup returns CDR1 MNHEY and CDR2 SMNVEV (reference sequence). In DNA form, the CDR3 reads TGTGCCAGCTATCGGACAGGGACCTACGAGCAGTACTTC. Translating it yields CASYRTGTYEQYF.

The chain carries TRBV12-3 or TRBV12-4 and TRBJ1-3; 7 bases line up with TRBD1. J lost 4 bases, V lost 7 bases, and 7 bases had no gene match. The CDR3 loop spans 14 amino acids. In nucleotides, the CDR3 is TGTGCCAGCACCCTGACAGGGACAGGAAACACCATATATTTT. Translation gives CASTLTGTGNTIYF.

The CDR3 here is CATSRDSPYGYTF. Here the CDR3 DNA reads TGTGCCACCTCCCGGGACAGCCCTTATGGCTACACCTTC. V usage is TRBV15 and J usage is TRBJ1-2; 7 bases are a match to TRBD1. The V segment lost 8 bases and the J segment 5 bases; nucleotides outside the gene matches: 8. The CDR3 is 13 amino acids. Germline V gene lookup returns CDR1 LNHNV and CDR2 YYDKDF (reference sequence). Combining the CDR3 with reference TRBV15 and TRBJ1-2 gives the whole variable domain DAMVIQNPRYQVTQFGKPVTLSCSQTLNHNVMYWYQQKSSQAPKLLFHYYDKDFNNEADTPDNFQSRRPNTSFCFLDIRSPGLGDTAMYLCATSRDSPYGYTFGSGTRLTVV.

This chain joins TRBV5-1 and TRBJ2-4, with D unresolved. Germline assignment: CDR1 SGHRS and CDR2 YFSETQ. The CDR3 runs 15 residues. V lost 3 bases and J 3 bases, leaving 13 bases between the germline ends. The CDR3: CASSSLLTGKNIQYF. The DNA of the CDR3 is TGCGCCAGCAGCTCTTTGTTGACCGGCAAAAACATTCAGTACTTC.

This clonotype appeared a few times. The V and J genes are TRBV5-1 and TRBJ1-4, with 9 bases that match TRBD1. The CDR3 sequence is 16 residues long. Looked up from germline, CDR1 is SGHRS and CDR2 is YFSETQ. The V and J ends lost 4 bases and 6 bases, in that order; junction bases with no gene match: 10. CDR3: CASSPDTGGQHEKLFF. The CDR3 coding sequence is TGCGCCAGCAGCCCAGATACAGGGGGCCAACATGAAAAACTGTTTTTT. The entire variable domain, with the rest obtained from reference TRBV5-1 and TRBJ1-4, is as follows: KAGVTQTPRYLIKTRGQQVTLSCSPISGHRSVSWYQQTPGQGLQFLFEYFSETQRNKGNFPGRFSGRQFSNSRSEMNVSTLELGDSALYLCASSPDTGGQHEKLFFGSGTQLSVL.

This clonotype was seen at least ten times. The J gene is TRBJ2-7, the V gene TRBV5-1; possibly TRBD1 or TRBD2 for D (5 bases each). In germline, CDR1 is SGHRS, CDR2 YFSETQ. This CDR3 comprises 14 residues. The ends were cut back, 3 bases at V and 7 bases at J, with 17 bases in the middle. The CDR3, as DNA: TGCGCCAGCAGCTCCTCAGGGACCCCAGGAGAGCAGTACTTC. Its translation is CASSSSGTPGEQYF.

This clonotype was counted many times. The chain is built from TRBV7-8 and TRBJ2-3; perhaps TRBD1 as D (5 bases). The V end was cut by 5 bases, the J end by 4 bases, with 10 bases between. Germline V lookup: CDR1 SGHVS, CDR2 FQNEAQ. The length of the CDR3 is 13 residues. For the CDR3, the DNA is TGTGCCAGCAGCCCCCTACAGGCAGATACGCAGTATTTT. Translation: CASSPLQADTQYF. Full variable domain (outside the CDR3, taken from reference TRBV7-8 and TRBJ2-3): GAGVSQSPRYKVAKRGQDVALRCDPISGHVSLFWYQQALGQGPEFLTYFQNEAQLDKSGLPSDRFFAERPEGSVSTLKIQRTQQEDSAVYLCASSPLQADTQYFGPGTRLTVL.

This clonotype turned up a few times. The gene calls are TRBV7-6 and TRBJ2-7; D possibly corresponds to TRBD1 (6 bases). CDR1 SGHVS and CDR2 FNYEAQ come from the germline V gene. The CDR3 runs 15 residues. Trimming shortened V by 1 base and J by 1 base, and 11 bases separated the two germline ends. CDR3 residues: CASSLGQAPSYEQYF. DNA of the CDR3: TGTGCCAGCAGCTTAGGACAGGCTCCTTCCTACGAGCAGTACTTC.

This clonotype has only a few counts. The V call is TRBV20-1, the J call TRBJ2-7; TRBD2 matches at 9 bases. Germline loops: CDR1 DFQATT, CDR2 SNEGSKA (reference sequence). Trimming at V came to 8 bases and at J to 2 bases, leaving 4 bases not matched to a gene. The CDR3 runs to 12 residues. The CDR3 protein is CSTSSGAYEQYF. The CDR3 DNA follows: TGCAGTACCTCTAGCGGGGCCTACGAGCAGTACTTC.

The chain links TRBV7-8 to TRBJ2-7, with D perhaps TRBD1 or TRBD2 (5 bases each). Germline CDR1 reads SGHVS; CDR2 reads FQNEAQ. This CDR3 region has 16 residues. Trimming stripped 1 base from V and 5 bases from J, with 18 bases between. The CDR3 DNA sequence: TGTGCCAGCAGCTTAGTCGGGACCGGACGGCCGCACGAGCAGTACTTC. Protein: CASSLVGTGRPHEQYF.

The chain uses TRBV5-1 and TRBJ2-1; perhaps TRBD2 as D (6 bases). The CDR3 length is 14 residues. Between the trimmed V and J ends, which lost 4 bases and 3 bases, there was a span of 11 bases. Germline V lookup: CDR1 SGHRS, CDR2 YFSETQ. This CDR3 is CASSRRGYYNEQFF. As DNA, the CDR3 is TGCGCCAGCAGCCGGCGGGGCTACTACAATGAGCAGTTCTTC.

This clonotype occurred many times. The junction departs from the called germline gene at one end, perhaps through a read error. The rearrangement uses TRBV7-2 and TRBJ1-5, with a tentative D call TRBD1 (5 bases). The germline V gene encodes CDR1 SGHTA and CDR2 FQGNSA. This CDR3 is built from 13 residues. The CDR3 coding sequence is TGCGCCAGCAGCTTCGGGGGTGAGCAGCCCCAGCATTTT. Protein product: CASSFGGEQPQHF.

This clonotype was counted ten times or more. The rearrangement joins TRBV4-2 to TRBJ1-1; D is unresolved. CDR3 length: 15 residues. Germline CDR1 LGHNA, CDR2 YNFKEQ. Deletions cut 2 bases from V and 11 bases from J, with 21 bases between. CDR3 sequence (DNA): TGTGCCAGCAGCCAAATAGATGCGAAAGTCAGAAAGGCTTTCTTT. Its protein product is CASSQIDAKVRKAFF.

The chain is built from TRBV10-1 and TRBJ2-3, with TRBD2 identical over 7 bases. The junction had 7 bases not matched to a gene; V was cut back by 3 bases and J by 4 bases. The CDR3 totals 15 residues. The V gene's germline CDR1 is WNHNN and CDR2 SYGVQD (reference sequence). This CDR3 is CASSETSASSDTQYF. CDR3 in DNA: TGCGCCAGCAGTGAAACTAGCGCATCGTCAGATACGCAGTATTTT.

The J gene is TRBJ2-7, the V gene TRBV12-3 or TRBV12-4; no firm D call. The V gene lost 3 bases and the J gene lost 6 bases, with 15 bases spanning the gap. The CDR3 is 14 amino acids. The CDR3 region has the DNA TGTGCCAGCAGTTTGGGTGGCAGAGACGGCGAGCAGTACTTC. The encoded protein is CASSLGGRDGEQYF.

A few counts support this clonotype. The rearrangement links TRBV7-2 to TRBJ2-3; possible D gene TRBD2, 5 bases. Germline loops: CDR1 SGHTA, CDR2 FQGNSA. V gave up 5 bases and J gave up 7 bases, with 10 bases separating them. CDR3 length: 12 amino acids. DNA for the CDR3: TGTGCCAGCAGCCGTCGGACTCATACGCAGTATTTT. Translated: CASSRRTHTQYF.

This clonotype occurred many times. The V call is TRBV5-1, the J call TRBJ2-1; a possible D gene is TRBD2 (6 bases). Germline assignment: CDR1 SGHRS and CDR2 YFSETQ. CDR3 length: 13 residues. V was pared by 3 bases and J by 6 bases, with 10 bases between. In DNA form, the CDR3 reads TGCGCCAGCAGCTGGGGTAGCGGCAATGAGCAGTTCTTC. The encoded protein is CASSWGSGNEQFF.

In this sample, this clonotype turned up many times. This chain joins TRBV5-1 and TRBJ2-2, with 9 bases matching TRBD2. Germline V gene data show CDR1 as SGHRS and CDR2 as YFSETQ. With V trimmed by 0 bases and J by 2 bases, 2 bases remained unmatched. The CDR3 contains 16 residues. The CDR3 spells CASSLGLAVNTGELFF. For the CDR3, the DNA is TGCGCCAGCAGCTTGGGACTAGCGGTAAACACCGGGGAGCTGTTTTTT.

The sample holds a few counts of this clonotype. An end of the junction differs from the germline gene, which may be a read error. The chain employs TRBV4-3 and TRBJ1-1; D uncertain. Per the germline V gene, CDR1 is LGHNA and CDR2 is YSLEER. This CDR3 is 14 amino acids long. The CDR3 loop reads CASSQSQENPPGPF. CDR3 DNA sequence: TGCGCCAGCAGCCAATCTCAGGAGAACCCCCCCGGGCCCTTT.